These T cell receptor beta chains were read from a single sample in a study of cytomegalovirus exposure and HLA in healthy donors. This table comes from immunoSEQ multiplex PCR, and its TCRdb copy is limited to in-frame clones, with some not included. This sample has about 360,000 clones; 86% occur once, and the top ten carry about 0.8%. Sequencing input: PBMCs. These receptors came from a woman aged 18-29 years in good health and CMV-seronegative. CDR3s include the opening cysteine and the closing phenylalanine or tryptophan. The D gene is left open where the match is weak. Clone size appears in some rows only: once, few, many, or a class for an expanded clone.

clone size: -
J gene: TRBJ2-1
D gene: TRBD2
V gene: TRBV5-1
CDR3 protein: CASSSFSGRTYNEQFF
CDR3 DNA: TGCGCCAGCAGCTCCTTTAGCGGGAGGACCTACAATGAGCAGTTCTTC

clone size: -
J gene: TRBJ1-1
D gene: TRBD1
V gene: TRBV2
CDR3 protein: CASSVPGQGMNTEAFF
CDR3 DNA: TGTGCCAGCAGTGTCCCGGGACAGGGAATGAACACTGAAGCTTTCTTT

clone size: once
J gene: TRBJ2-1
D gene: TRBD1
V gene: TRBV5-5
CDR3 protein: CASTPRTGGRDSYNEQFF
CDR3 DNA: TGTGCCAGCACCCCCCGGACAGGGGGTAGAGACTCCTACAATGAGCAGTTCTTC

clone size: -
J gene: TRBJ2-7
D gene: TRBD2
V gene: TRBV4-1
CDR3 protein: CASSLLAGGPYEQYF
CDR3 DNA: TGCGCCAGCAGCCTACTAGCGGGAGGGCCCTACGAGCAGTACTTC

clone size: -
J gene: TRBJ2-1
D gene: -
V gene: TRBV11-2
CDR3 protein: CASSSYSSYNEQFF
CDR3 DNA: TGTGCCAGCAGCAGTTATAGCTCCTACAATGAGCAGTTCTTC

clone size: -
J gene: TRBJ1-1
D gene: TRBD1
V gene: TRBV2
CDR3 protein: CASSGTGAGTEAFF
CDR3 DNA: TGTGCCAGCAGTGGGACAGGGGCAGGCACTGAAGCTTTCTTT

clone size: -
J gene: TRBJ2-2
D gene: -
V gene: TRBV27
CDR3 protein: CASSYLERFPTGELFF
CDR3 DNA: TGTGCCAGCAGTTATCTAGAACGTTTCCCCACCGGGGAGCTGTTTTTT

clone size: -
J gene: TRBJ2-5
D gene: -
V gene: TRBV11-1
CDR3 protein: CASSFRRIETQYF
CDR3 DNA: TGTGCCAGCAGCTTCCGCAGGATAGAGACCCAGTACTTC

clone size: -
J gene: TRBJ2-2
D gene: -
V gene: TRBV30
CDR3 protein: CAWSGTAVANTGELFF
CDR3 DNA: TGTGCCTGGAGTGGGACAGCCGTTGCGAACACCGGGGAGCTGTTTTTT

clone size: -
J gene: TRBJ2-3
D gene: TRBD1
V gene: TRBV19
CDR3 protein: CASSIRDRSTDTQYF
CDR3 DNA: TGTGCCAGTAGTATCCGGGACAGAAGCACAGATACGCAGTATTTT

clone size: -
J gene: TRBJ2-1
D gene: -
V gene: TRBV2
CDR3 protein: CASSTTPGFSYNEQFF
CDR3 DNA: TGTGCCAGCAGCACTACACCAGGGTTCTCCTACAATGAGCAGTTCTTC

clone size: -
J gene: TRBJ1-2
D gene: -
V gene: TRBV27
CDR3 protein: CASSFRPDPERQGYTF
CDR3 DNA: TGTGCCAGCAGTTTCCGCCCCGATCCGGAAAGACAAGGCTACACCTTC

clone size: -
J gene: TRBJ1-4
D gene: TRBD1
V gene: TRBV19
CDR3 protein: CASQTNQGVGEKLFF
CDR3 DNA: TGTGCCAGTCAGACGAACCAGGGGGTCGGTGAAAAACTGTTTTTT

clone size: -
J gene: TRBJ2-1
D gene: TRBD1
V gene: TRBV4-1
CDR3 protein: CASSHDPGQGRGQFF
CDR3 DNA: TGCGCCAGCAGCCATGACCCGGGACAGGGGCGGGGGCAGTTCTTC

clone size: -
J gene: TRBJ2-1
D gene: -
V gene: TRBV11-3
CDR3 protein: CASSPPSYNEQFF
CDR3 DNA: TGTGCCAGCAGCCCCCCTTCCTACAATGAGCAGTTCTTC

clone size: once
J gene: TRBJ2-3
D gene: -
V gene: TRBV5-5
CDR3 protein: CASSLGARTSTDTQYF
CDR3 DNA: TGTGCCAGCAGCTTGGGGGCCCGTACTAGCACAGATACGCAGTATTTT

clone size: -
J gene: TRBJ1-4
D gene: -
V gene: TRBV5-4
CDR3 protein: CASSQLYRVADEKLFF
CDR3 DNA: TGTGCCAGCAGCCAACTTTACAGGGTAGCAGATGAAAAACTGTTTTTT

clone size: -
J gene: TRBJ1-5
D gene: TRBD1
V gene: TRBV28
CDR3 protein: CASSPIQGDQPQHF
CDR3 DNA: TGTGCCAGCAGTCCAATACAGGGGGATCAGCCCCAGCATTTT

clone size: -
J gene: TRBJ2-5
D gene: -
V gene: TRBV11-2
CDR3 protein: CASSSNIWGVPRGETQYF
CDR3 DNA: TGTGCCAGCAGCTCAAACATCTGGGGGGTCCCGAGGGGAGAGACCCAGTACTTC

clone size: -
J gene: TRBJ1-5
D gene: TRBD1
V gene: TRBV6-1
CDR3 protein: CASSGPQGGYNQPQHF
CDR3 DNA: TGTGCCAGCAGTGGCCCTCAAGGGGGCTACAATCAGCCCCAGCATTTT

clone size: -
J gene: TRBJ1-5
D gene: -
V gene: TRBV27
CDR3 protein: CASRSVTDNQPQHF
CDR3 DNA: TGTGCCAGCAGGTCCGTGACAGACAATCAGCCCCAGCATTTT

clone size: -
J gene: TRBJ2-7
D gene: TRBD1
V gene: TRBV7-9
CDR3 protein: CASSLGDRGLYEQYF
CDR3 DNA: TGTGCCAGCAGCTTAGGGGACAGGGGGTTGTACGAGCAGTACTTC

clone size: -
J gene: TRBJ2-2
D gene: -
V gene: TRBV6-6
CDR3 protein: CASRGAENTGELFF
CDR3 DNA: TGTGCCAGCAGGGGGGCTGAGAACACCGGGGAGCTGTTTTTT

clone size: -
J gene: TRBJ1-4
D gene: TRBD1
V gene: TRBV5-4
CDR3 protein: CASSSWDRAPEKLFF
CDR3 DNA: TGTGCCAGCAGCTCCTGGGACAGGGCCCCCGAAAAACTGTTTTTT

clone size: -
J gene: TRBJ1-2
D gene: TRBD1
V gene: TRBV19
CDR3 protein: CASSFTGTASLRGYTF
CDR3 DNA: TGTGCCAGTAGTTTTACCGGGACAGCTTCTTTGCGTGGCTACACCTTC

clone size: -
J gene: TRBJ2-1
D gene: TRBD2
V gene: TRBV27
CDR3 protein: CASSFPSGSEQFF
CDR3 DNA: TGTGCCAGCAGTTTTCCTAGCGGCTCTGAGCAGTTCTTC

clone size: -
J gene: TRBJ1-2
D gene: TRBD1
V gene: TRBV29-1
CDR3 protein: CSVDGGTGGITRGYTF
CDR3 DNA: TGCAGCGTTGATGGCGGGACAGGGGGCATAACGCGGGGCTACACCTTC

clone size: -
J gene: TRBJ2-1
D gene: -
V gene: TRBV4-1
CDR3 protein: CASSQDLGQSEQFF
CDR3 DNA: TGCGCCAGCAGCCAAGATTTAGGACAGTCGGAGCAGTTCTTC

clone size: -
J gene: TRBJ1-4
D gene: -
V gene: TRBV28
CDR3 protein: CASSLSRGGEKLFF
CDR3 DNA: TGTGCCAGCAGTTTAAGCAGGGGTGGTGAAAAACTGTTTTTT

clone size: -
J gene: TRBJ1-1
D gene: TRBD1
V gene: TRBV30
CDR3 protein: CAWSRQGGNPEAFF
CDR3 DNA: TGTGCCTGGAGTCGACAGGGGGGAAACCCTGAAGCTTTCTTT

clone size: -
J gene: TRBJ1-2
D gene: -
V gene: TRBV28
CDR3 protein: CASSSGVRGYTF
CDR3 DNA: TGTGCCAGCAGTTCAGGGGTACGTGGCTACACCTTC

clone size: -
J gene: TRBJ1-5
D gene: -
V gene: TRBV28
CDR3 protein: CASSWGPWQPQHF
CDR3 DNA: TGTGCCAGCAGTTGGGGCCCCTGGCAGCCCCAGCATTTT

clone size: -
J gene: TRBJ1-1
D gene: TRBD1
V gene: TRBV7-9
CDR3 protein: CASSLDRQGPEAFF
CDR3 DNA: TGTGCCAGCAGCTTAGATCGACAGGGCCCGGAAGCTTTCTTT

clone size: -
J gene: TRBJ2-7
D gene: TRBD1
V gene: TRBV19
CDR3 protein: CASGDRSYEQYF
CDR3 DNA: TGTGCCAGCGGGGACAGGTCCTACGAGCAGTACTTC

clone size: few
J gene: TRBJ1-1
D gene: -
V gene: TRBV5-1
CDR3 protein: CASSSQGDTEAFF
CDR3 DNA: TGCGCCAGCAGCTCACAGGGAGACACTGAAGCTTTCTTT

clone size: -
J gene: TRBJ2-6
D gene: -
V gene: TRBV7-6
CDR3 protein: CASSLGAPGANVLTF
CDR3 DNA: TGTGCCAGCAGCTTAGGGGCTCCTGGGGCCAACGTCCTGACTTTC

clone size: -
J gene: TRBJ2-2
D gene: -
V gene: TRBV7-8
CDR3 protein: CASPNFNTGELFF
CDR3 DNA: TGTGCCAGCCCAAATTTTAACACCGGGGAGCTGTTTTTT

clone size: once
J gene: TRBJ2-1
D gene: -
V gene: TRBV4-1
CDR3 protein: CASSQDQALSYNEQFF
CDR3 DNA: TGCGCCAGCAGCCAAGACCAGGCCCTCTCCTACAATGAGCAGTTCTTC

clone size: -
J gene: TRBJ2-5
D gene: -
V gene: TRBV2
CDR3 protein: CAGRRWGQPEQETQYF
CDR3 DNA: TGTGCCGGACGCCGTTGGGGCCAGCCCGAACAAGAGACCCAGTACTTC

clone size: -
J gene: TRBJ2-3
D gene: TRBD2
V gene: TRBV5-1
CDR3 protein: CASSSRGGSGDTQYF
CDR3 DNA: TGCGCCAGCAGCTCCCGCGGGGGGTCGGGCGATACGCAGTATTTT

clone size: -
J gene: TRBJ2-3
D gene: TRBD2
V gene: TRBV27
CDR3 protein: CASSLWAGASSTDTQYF
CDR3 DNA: TGTGCCAGCAGTTTATGGGCGGGAGCGTCTAGCACAGATACGCAGTATTTT

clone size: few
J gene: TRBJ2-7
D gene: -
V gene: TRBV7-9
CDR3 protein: CASSLIGSRDEQYF
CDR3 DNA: TGTGCCAGCAGCTTAATTGGCTCCAGGGACGAGCAGTACTTC

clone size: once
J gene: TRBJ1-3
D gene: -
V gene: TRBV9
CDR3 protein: CASSVSTSSGNTIYF
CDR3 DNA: TGTGCCAGCAGCGTAAGCACGAGCTCTGGAAACACCATATATTTT

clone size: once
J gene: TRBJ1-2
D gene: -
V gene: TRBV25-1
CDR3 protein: CASSGVAYYYGYTF
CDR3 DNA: TGTGCCAGCAGTGGTGTAGCTTATTACTATGGCTACACCTTC

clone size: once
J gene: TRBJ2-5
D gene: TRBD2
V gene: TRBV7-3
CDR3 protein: CASSFLAGGVETQYF
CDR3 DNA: TGTGCCAGCAGCTTTCTAGCGGGAGGGGTAGAGACCCAGTACTTC

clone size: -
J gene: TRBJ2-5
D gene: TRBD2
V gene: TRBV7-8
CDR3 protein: CASSRSGGAWETQYF
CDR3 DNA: TGTGCCAGCAGCCGTAGCGGGGGGGCTTGGGAGACCCAGTACTTC

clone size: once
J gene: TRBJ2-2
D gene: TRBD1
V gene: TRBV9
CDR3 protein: CASSSFLTGMNTGELFF
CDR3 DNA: TGTGCCAGCAGCTCCTTCTTGACAGGGATGAACACCGGGGAGCTGTTTTTT

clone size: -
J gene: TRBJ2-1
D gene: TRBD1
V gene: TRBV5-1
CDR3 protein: CASSLTGTDSYNEQFF
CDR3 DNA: TGCGCCAGCAGCCTAACCGGGACAGACTCCTACAATGAGCAGTTCTTC

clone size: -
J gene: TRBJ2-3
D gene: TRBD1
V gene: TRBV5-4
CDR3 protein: CASSFTGQGFTDTQYF
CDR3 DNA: TGTGCCAGCAGCTTTACCGGACAGGGCTTCACAGATACGCAGTATTTT

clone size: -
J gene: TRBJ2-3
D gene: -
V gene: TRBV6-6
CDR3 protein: CASSNLRGSTDTQYF
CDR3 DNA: TGTGCCAGCAGTAACCTTAGGGGGAGCACAGATACGCAGTATTTT

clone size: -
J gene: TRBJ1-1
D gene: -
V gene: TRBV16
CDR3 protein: CASTKGDTNTEAFF
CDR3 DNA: TGTGCCAGCACCAAAGGGGACACAAACACTGAAGCTTTCTTT

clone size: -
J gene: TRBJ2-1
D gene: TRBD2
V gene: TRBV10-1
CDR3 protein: CASSEGGRNYNEQFF
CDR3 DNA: TGCGCCAGCAGTGAGGGCGGGAGGAACTACAATGAGCAGTTCTTC

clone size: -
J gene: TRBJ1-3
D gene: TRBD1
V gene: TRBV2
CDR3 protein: CASRPRQGLTGNTIYF
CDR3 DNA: TGTGCCAGCCGACCTAGACAGGGTTTAACTGGAAACACCATATATTTT

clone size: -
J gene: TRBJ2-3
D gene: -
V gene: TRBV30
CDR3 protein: CAWSPPGLYTDTQYF
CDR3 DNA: TGTGCCTGGAGTCCACCGGGACTTTACACAGATACGCAGTATTTT

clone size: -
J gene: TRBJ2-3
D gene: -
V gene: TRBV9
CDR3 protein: CASSVARWDTQYF
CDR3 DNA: TGTGCCAGCAGCGTAGCGAGGTGGGATACGCAGTATTTT

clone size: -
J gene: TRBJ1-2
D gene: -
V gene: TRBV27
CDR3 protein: CASSLWEQGGGYTF
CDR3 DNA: TGTGCCAGCAGTTTATGGGAACAGGGCGGGGGCTACACCTTC

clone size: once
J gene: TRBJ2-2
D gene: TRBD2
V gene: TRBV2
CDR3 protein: CASSATWTSGTGELFF
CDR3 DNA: TGTGCCAGCAGTGCCACCTGGACTAGCGGGACCGGGGAGCTGTTTTTT

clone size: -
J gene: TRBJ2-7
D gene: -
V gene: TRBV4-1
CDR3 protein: CASSQDQTSSSYEQYF
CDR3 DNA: TGCGCCAGCAGCCAAGATCAGACATCCAGCTCCTACGAGCAGTACTTC

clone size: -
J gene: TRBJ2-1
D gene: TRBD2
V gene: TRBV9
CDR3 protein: CASSPHSGTSYNEQFF
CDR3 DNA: TGTGCCAGCAGCCCCCACAGCGGGACCTCCTACAATGAGCAGTTCTTC